The 30 T cell receptor beta chains listed next were all sequenced from one sample in a study of radiotherapy plus CTLA-4 blockade in lung cancer. Using immunoSEQ multiplex PCR, the repertoire was profiled, and TCRdb retains in-frame clones only, with some absent. The profile shows tens of thousands of clones, approximately 73% of them singletons. Sample: peripheral blood, taken from a patient treated with radiotherapy plus ipilimumab. The receptors were sampled from a human donor with non-small cell lung cancer who had stable disease on radiotherapy plus ipilimumab.

V usage is TRBV19 and J usage is TRBJ1-2; 7 bases match TRBD1. The V and J ends lost 2 bases and 4 bases, in that order; junction bases with no gene match: 10. CDR1 LNHDA and CDR2 SQIVND come from the germline V gene (reference sequence). The CDR3 contains 16 residues. CDR3 residues: CASSIQDRPGGYGYTF. CDR3 sequence (DNA): TGTGCCAGTAGTATACAAGACAGGCCAGGGGGCTATGGCTACACCTTC.

This clone was found once. The V gene is TRBV21-1, the J gene TRBJ2-1; the table assigns TRBD2, which was not confirmed against the DNA. TRBV21-1 corresponds to a pseudogene. This CDR3 comprises 16 residues. The CDR3 sequence is CASSNRAGDSYNEQFF. Here the CDR3 DNA reads TGTGCCAGCAGCAATCGTGCGGGAGATTCCTACAATGAGCAGTTCTTC.

The rearrangement uses TRBV7-2 and TRBJ2-7; 11 positions match TRBD2. V shed 6 bases and J 5 bases; nucleotides not matched to a gene: 6. Looked up from germline, CDR1 is SGHTA and CDR2 is FQGNSA. CDR3 length: 14 residues. DNA of the CDR3: TGTGCCAGCAGTAGACTAGCGGGACTAAACGAGCAGTACTTC. Residues: CASSRLAGLNEQYF.

The chain uses TRBV18 and TRBJ1-1; TRBD1 might be the D (5 bases). The CDR3 extends over 16 amino acids. The germline V gene has CDR1 KGHSH and CDR2 LQKENI. The ends were cut back, 4 bases at V and 0 bases at J, with 15 bases in the middle. Here the CDR3 reads CASSRSPGRMNTEAFF. The CDR3 DNA reads TGTGCCAGCTCACGATCCCCGGGACGTATGAACACTGAAGCTTTCTTT.

This clone was counted a few times. The chain links TRBV14 to TRBJ2-7; 7 bases fit TRBD2. Germline loops: CDR1 SGHDN, CDR2 FVKESK. The V and J ends lost 0 bases and 6 bases, in that order; junction bases with no gene match: 5. This CDR3 has 14 amino acids. CDR3 sequence (DNA): TGTGCCAGCAGCCAAGACTGGGGGGGGAGCGAGCAGTACTTC. As protein: CASSQDWGGSEQYF. The whole variable domain, remainder taken from reference TRBV14 and TRBJ2-7, is EAGVTQFPSHSVIEKGQTVTLRCDPISGHDNLYWYRRVMGKEIKFLLHFVKESKQDESGMPNNRFLAERTGGTYSTLKVQPAELEDSGVYFCASSQDWGGSEQYFGPGTRLTVT.

This clone was recorded a few times. The rearrangement links TRBV5-1 to TRBJ2-5; no clear D gene. The CDR3 sequence is 14 residues long. Germline V gives CDR1 SGHRS, CDR2 YFSETQ. V was clipped by 0 bases and J by 5 bases, with 11 bases between them. The DNA of the CDR3 is TGCGCCAGCAGCTTGGCTTCTGGGCGTGAGACCCAGTACTTC. Translating it yields CASSLASGRETQYF.

The rearrangement links TRBV6-1 to TRBJ2-3, with 7 nucleotides matching TRBD1. V dropped 6 bases and J dropped 2; count of bases not matched to a gene: 8. The CDR3 is 15 amino acids. Germline V CDR1 and CDR2: MNHNS, SASEGT. The CDR3 sequence: CASRDGRGTTDTQYF. The CDR3 DNA follows: TGTGCCAGCAGAGATGGCAGGGGGACCACAGATACGCAGTATTTT.

The chain has TRBV10-3 and TRBJ2-7, with D possibly matching TRBD1 (5 bases). The CDR3 is 13 residues long. Germline V gene sequence: CDR1 ENHRY, CDR2 SYGVKD. V lost 3 bases and J 5 bases, leaving 11 bases between the germline ends. The CDR3 sequence is CAISEQQVHEQYF. The DNA for the CDR3 is TGTGCCATCAGTGAACAACAGGTCCACGAGCAGTACTTC.

The chain combines TRBV11-3 with TRBJ2-6; 7 nucleotides align to TRBD2. CDR3 length equals 19 residues. Germline CDR1 and CDR2: SGHNT and YENEEA. V lost 4 bases, J lost 0 bases, and 12 bases stayed unmatched. The DNA of the CDR3 is TGTGCCAGCAGCTCGGAGGGGAGGGGCAGGACCTCTGGGGCCAACGTCCTGACTTTC. Amino acids: CASSSEGRGRTSGANVLTF.

The chain recombines TRBV30 with TRBJ1-1; D uncertain. V was shortened by 3 bases and J by 1 base, with 6 bases between the two germline ends. The CDR3 is 12 residues long. Germline loops: CDR1 GTSNPN, CDR2 SVGIG (reference sequence). The CDR3 region is CAWRFGNTEAFF. CDR3 in DNA: TGTGCCTGGAGGTTTGGGAACACTGAAGCTTTCTTT.

The chain links TRBV5-1 to TRBJ2-1, with a weak D call TRBD1 (5 bases). Trimming took off 5 bases at V and 5 bases at J, with 17 bases between the two ends. This CDR3 spans 15 amino acids. Germline assignment: CDR1 SGHRS and CDR2 YFSETQ. The CDR3 region is CASSPPRATNNEQFF. The CDR3 DNA reads as TGCGCCAGCAGTCCCCCCAGGGCGACAAACAATGAGCAGTTCTTC.

This chain links TRBV7-2 with TRBJ1-5, with a possible D match to TRBD1 (5 bases). The CDR3 sequence is 14 residues long. Germline CDR1 SGHTA, CDR2 FQGNSA. Trimming shortened V by 3 bases and J by 3 bases, and 9 bases separated the two germline ends. CDR3 loop: CASSLGGVNQPQHF. CDR3 nucleotide sequence: TGTGCCAGCAGCTTGGGGGGGGTCAATCAGCCCCAGCATTTT.

The V and J genes are TRBV7-3 and TRBJ1-1; 10 nucleotides line up with TRBD1. The germline V gene encodes CDR1 SGHTA and CDR2 FQGTGA. CDR3 size: 15 residues. V dropped 5 bases and J dropped 4; count of bases not matched to a gene: 7. The CDR3 reads CASSGPDRGTTEAFF. The CDR3 DNA reads TGTGCCAGCAGCGGCCCGGACAGGGGGACCACTGAAGCTTTCTTT.

This sequence joins TRBV4-3 and TRBJ1-2, with a tentative D call TRBD1 (6 bases). V was shortened by 1 base and J by 7 bases, with 16 bases between the two germline ends. This CDR3 spans 15 amino acids. In germline, CDR1 is LGHNA, CDR2 YSLEER. Here the CDR3 reads CASSQVPGATGGYTF. For the CDR3, the DNA is TGCGCCAGCAGCCAAGTTCCGGGGGCGACTGGTGGCTACACCTTC.

The chain carries TRBV11-3 and TRBJ2-2, with 7 bases aligning to TRBD1. J gave up 7 bases and V 4 bases, and 12 bases lay outside the gene matches. Germline CDR1 and CDR2: SGHNT and YENEEA. The CDR3 contains 16 residues. For the CDR3, the DNA is TGTGCCAGCAGCTCGGGACAGCTTGACGGTGGCGGGGAGCTGTTTTTT. Translation gives CASSSGQLDGGGELFF.

CDR3 residues: CASSLRGGTEAFF. CDR3 DNA: TGTGCCAGCAGCTTGAGAGGAGGGACTGAAGCTTTCTTT. The chain uses TRBV5-5 and TRBJ1-1, with D unresolved. The CDR3 contains 13 residues. CDR1 is SGHKS and CDR2 is YYEKEE in the germline V gene (reference sequence). Trimming removed 1 base at V and 5 bases at J, with 9 bases between.

The chain couples TRBV7-2 to TRBJ2-3; 9 bases map to TRBD2. The CDR3 is made up of 15 amino acids. V gave up 5 bases and J gave up 4 bases; unmatched junction bases: 7. Germline CDR1 reads SGHTA; CDR2 reads FQGNSA. The CDR3 DNA reads TGTGCCAGCAGCGTCTTAGCGGGAGTCTCAGATACGCAGTATTTT. Protein sequence: CASSVLAGVSDTQYF.

This clone was detected only a few times. This rearrangement joins TRBV5-4 to TRBJ1-1; D is possibly TRBD1 (6 bases). CDR3 length: 13 residues. Trimming removed 5 bases at V and 5 bases at J, with 13 bases between. Germline lookup yields CDR1 SGHNT and CDR2 YYREEE (reference sequence). The CDR3 spells CASRRGQRTEAFF. Here the CDR3 DNA reads TGTGCCAGCAGGAGGGGACAAAGAACTGAAGCTTTCTTT.

The V and J genes are TRBV19 and TRBJ2-5; TRBD2 matches 9 bases. V lost 2 bases to trimming and J lost 4 bases; unmatched junction nucleotides: 8. The CDR3 totals 16 residues. Germline lookup yields CDR1 LNHDA and CDR2 SQIVND (reference sequence). CDR3 nucleotides: TGTGCCAGTAGTATAATCGGCGAACTAGCGGGAGAGACCCAGTACTTC. It is translated as CASSIIGELAGETQYF.

The CDR3 loop is CASRYRSGHNEQYF. CDR3 DNA sequence: TGTGCCAGCAGATACAGAAGCGGACATAACGAGCAGTACTTC. The chain recombines TRBV11-3 with TRBJ2-7, with D perhaps matching TRBD1 or TRBD2 (5 bases each). Germline V gives CDR1 SGHNT, CDR2 YENEEA. V gave up 6 bases and J gave up 5 bases, with 17 bases separating them. This CDR3 comprises 14 residues.

This chain connects TRBV5-1 to TRBJ2-1; D is perhaps TRBD2 (6 bases). Germline V lookup: CDR1 SGHRS, CDR2 YFSETQ. Trimming removed 0 bases from V and 8 bases from J, with 12 bases in between. The CDR3 sequence is 14 residues long. The CDR3, as DNA: TGCGCCAGCAGCTTGGTTGGGACTGTCGATGAGCAGTTCTTC. It is translated as CASSLVGTVDEQFF.

V is TRBV7-6 and J is TRBJ2-3; the match to TRBD2 covers 10 bases. Germline trimming cut 5 bases from V and 1 base from J; bases unmatched to any gene: 9. The CDR3 consists of 17 residues. Looked up from germline, CDR1 is SGHVS and CDR2 is FNYEAQ. CDR3 sequence: CASSPGGTSDRTDTQYF. The CDR3 nucleotides are TGTGCCAGCAGCCCTGGGGGGACTAGCGATCGCACAGATACGCAGTATTTT.

This clone was seen more than once but under ten times. This chain connects TRBV6-5 to TRBJ1-1; possibly TRBD1 for D (6 bases). CDR1 is MNHEY, CDR2 SVGAGI, per germline. This CDR3 comprises 12 residues. Trimming left V 4 bases short and J 10 bases short, with 13 bases between. DNA for the CDR3: TGTGCCAGCAGTTCATTACAGGGAGTAGCTTTCTTT. Amino acid sequence: CASSSLQGVAFF.

The V call is TRBV15, the J call TRBJ1-1; D possibly corresponds to TRBD1 (5 bases). The CDR3 has 14 amino acids. Germline V gives CDR1 LNHNV, CDR2 YYDKDF (reference sequence). Between the trimmed V and J ends, which lost 6 bases and 1 base, there was a span of 12 bases. Written as DNA, the CDR3 is TGTGCCACCAGGCTGACAGCGGGGAACACTGAAGCTTTCTTT. Protein product: CATRLTAGNTEAFF.

Written as DNA, the CDR3 is TGTGCCAGCAGCTTAGTGGGGGGGGTATTTCTCGCCGACGAGCAGTACTTC. Its protein product is CASSLVGGVFLADEQYF. The gene calls are TRBV11-2 and TRBJ2-7; 7 bases line up with TRBD2. Per germline, CDR1 SGHAT and CDR2 FQNNGV. Trimming removed 1 base from V and 5 bases from J; junction bases left unmatched: 14. The CDR3 is 17 residues long. The whole variable domain, filled in from reference TRBV11-2 and TRBJ2-7, reads EAGVAQSPRYKIIEKRQSVAFWCNPISGHATLYWYQQILGQGPKLLIQFQNNGVVDDSQLPKDRFSAERLKGVDSTLKIQPAKLEDSAVYLCASSLVGGVFLADEQYFGPGTRLTVT.

This clone was counted once. The chain employs TRBV5-4 and TRBJ2-7; D call uncertain. Germline lookup yields CDR1 SGHNT and CDR2 YYREEE (reference sequence). This CDR3 is built from 17 residues. Trimming stripped 0 bases from V and 5 bases from J, with 21 bases between. CDR3 residues: CASSLDSVVKFRDEQYF. DNA for the CDR3: TGTGCCAGCAGCTTGGATTCGGTGGTCAAGTTTAGGGACGAGCAGTACTTC.

This clone has more than one count but fewer than ten. The CDR3 sequence is CASRRMVANTEAFF. The CDR3 nucleotides read TGTGCCAGCAGGCGGATGGTCGCGAACACTGAAGCTTTCTTT. The V and J genes are TRBV6-5 and TRBJ1-1, with no clear D. The germline V and J ends were trimmed by 6 bases and 1 base, with 12 bases remaining between them. Germline CDR1 is MNHEY and CDR2 is SVGAGI. The CDR3 has 14 residues.

This rearrangement joins TRBV7-9 to TRBJ1-1; D is unresolved. Germline lookup yields CDR1 SEHNR and CDR2 FQNEAQ (reference sequence). The CDR3 extends over 13 amino acids. V lost 5 bases, J lost 4 bases, and 11 bases lay in between. DNA of the CDR3: TGTGCCAGCAGCCGGGTGGGTAGCACTGAAGCTTTCTTT. Protein sequence: CASSRVGSTEAFF. The full variable domain, its missing parts supplied by reference TRBV7-9 and TRBJ1-1, is DTGVSQNPRHKITKRGQNVTFRCDPISEHNRLYWYRQTLGQGPEFLTYFQNEAQLEKSRLLSDRFSAERPKGSFSTLEIQRTEQGDSAMYLCASSRVGSTEAFFGQGTRLTVV.

The chain recombines TRBV2 with TRBJ2-5; 10 bases align to TRBD1. CDR1 and CDR2 (germline): SNHLY, FYNNEI. The CDR3 covers 15 residues. V trimming: 4 bases; J trimming: 4 bases; junction bases outside the gene matches: 6. CDR3 amino acids: CASSGQGAVGETQYF. The CDR3 DNA reads TGTGCCAGCAGTGGACAGGGGGCAGTAGGAGAGACCCAGTACTTC.

The chain has TRBV18 and TRBJ1-1; TRBD1 matches 7 bases. CDR1 and CDR2 (germline): KGHSH, LQKENI. CDR3 length: 16 residues. The trim removed 2 bases at V and 6 bases at J, leaving 12 bases unmatched. The CDR3 nucleotides are TGTGCCAGCTCACCATCCTTACGGACAGGTCCCGCTGAAGCTTTCTTT. Amino acids: CASSPSLRTGPAEAFF.